One sample yielded the 12 T cell receptor beta chains listed below, sequenced in a study of CD8 T cells in ankylosing spondylitis (dated by TCRdb to the late 2010s). Libraries came from 5' RACE. Reads for this sample came from an Illumina HiSeq 2500. The raw public reads went through TCRdb reprocessing: fastp at Q25, MiXCR clone calling, in-frame beta chains kept. Rows merge per CDR3 protein into single entries with the most common DNA and genes. The sample table lists about 300,000 distinct CDR3 sequences, roughly 12% of them with a count of one. The ten largest clones take up about 10% of the sample. Input material: blood, either unsorted or a sorted T cell fraction (not recorded which). The origin of the receptors is a female donor with ankylosing spondylitis or in good health (not recorded which).

This clonotype appeared many times. The CDR3 loop is CASSPPSKNTEAFF. CDR3 nucleotide sequence: TGTGCCAGCTCACCACCGAGCAAGAACACTGAAGCTTTCTTT. This chain connects TRBV18 to TRBJ1-1; D gene ambiguous. The CDR3 has 14 amino acids. In germline, CDR1 is KGHSH, CDR2 LQKENI. V lost 0 bases and J lost 1, with 6 bases in between. Variable domain in full (rest from reference TRBV18 and TRBJ1-1): NAGVMQNPRHLVRRRGQEARLRCSPMKGHSHVYWYRQLPEEGLKFMVYLQKENIIDESGMPKERFSAEFPKEGPSILRIQQVVRGDSAAYFCASSPPSKNTEAFFGQGTRLTVV.

This clonotype came up a few times. The chain combines TRBV5-1 with TRBJ2-1, with D perhaps TRBD1 or TRBD2 (5 bases each). CDR3 size: 14 residues. Germline CDR1 and CDR2: SGHRS and YFSETQ. V gave up 2 bases and J gave up 10 bases, with 16 bases separating them. DNA of the CDR3: TGCGCCAGCAGCTTAGGGACGGGTCTAAAAGAGCAGTTCTTC. This gives the protein CASSLGTGLKEQFF. Filled out from reference TRBV5-1 and TRBJ2-1, the complete variable domain reads KAGVTQTPRYLIKTRGQQVTLSCSPISGHRSVSWYQQTPGQGLQFLFEYFSETQRNKGNFPGRFSGRQFSNSRSEMNVSTLELGDSALYLCASSLGTGLKEQFFGPGTRLTVL.

The chain carries TRBV5-1 and TRBJ2-1; TRBD2 is a possible D gene (5 bases). The germline V and J ends were trimmed by 6 bases and 8 bases, with 21 bases remaining between them. CDR1 is SGHRS and CDR2 is YFSETQ in the germline V gene. The CDR3 has 15 amino acids. The CDR3, as DNA: TGCGCCAGCACCATGGCTAGTCGGGGAGCGGATGAGCAGTTCTTC. This encodes CASTMASRGADEQFF.

In this sample, this clonotype turned up many times. The chain is built from TRBV12-3 or TRBV12-4 and TRBJ1-4, with TRBD1 identical over 10 bases. The CDR3 runs 15 residues. The trim removed 5 bases at V and 8 bases at J, leaving 8 bases unmatched. CDR3 amino acids: CASSTWTGGEEKLFF. In nucleotides, the CDR3 is TGTGCCAGCAGTACATGGACAGGGGGGGAAGAAAAACTGTTTTTT.

The rearrangement links TRBV12-3 or TRBV12-4 to TRBJ1-3; D gene ambiguous. This CDR3 is built from 12 residues. The ends were cut back, 10 bases at V and 1 base at J, with 8 bases in the middle. Written as DNA, the CDR3 is TGTGCCATGTCGAGTTCTGGAAACACCATATATTTT. Translating gives CAMSSSGNTIYF.

This clonotype was observed many times. J is TRBJ2-7 and V is TRBV4-2; D gene unclear. Germline lookup yields CDR1 LGHNA and CDR2 YNFKEQ. The CDR3 contains 13 residues. V gave up 0 bases and J gave up 2 bases, with 5 bases separating them. The CDR3 reads CASSQDRTYEQYF. As DNA, the CDR3 is TGTGCCAGCAGCCAAGATAGAACCTACGAGCAGTACTTC.

There are a few counts of this clonotype. The chain employs TRBV10-3 and TRBJ1-5; tentatively, D is TRBD1 (5 bases). Germline CDR1 ENHRY, CDR2 SYGVKD. The germline V and J ends were trimmed by 4 bases and 4 bases, with 11 bases remaining between them. The CDR3 covers 14 residues. CDR3 DNA sequence: TGTGCCATCAGTGTTGGGGGATTAAATCAGCCCCAGCATTTT. Its translation is CAISVGGLNQPQHF.

This clonotype was seen at least ten times. The V call is TRBV5-1, the J call TRBJ2-5, with 9 nucleotides matching TRBD2. Trimming cost V 5 bases and J 1 base; bases outside gene matches: 0. The germline V gene has CDR1 SGHRS and CDR2 YFSETQ. This CDR3 region has 13 residues. In DNA, the CDR3 is TGCGCCAGCAGTAGCGGGGGCCAAGAGACCCAGTACTTC. Residues: CASSSGGQETQYF.

Note on this clonotype: A read error may be the cause here, since a much bigger clone is one base away. This chain uses TRBV29-1 with TRBJ2-2; a weak D match, TRBD1 (5 bases). The CDR3 runs to 14 residues. V dropped 6 bases and J dropped 0 bases, with 11 bases sitting between them. Germline assignment: CDR1 SQVTM and CDR2 ANQGSEA. The CDR3 DNA follows: TGCAGCGTCGTGGAGACAGCGAACACCGGGGAGCTGTTTTTT. Protein product: CSVVETANTGELFF.

The rearrangement uses TRBV12-3 or TRBV12-4 and TRBJ1-4; possible D gene TRBD1, 6 bases. V was pared by 6 bases and J by 3 bases, with 17 bases between. The CDR3 contains 16 residues. CDR3 nucleotide sequence: TGTGCCAGCAGCCGGACAGCCTCGCTGGCTAATGAAAAACTGTTTTTT. It encodes CASSRTASLANEKLFF.

This clonotype has ten or more counts. This sequence joins TRBV28 and TRBJ1-5, with 7 nucleotides matching TRBD1. The V gene's germline CDR1 is MDHEN and CDR2 SYDVKM. Trimming removed 5 bases from V and 0 bases from J; junction bases left unmatched: 13. The CDR3 runs 18 residues. The CDR3 sequence is CASSPGTEILYSNQPQHF. CDR3 in DNA: TGTGCCAGCAGTCCCGGGACAGAGATTCTTTATAGCAATCAGCCCCAGCATTTT.

V gene TRBV12-3 or TRBV12-4 combines with J gene TRBJ2-1; TRBD2 agrees at 7 bases. This CDR3 contains 14 residues. Germline trimming cut 7 bases from V and 7 bases from J; bases unmatched to any gene: 10. DNA of the CDR3: TGTGCCAGCACCTTGACGGCGGGAGCAAATGAGCAGTTCTTC. Translation gives CASTLTAGANEQFF.